This is a list of T cell receptor beta chains from one sample in a study of T cell responses to AZD1222 COVID-19 vaccine. Libraries were prepared by immunoSEQ multiplex PCR; TCRdb keeps only in-frame clonotypes and omits some of them. The sample lists about 120,000 clones, roughly nine tenths occurring once. This material consisted of peripheral blood, taken on day 0 of AZD1222 vaccination. These receptors originate from an adult in good health. CDR3s include the opening cysteine and the closing phenylalanine or tryptophan. A D gene is named only where the DNA matches it firmly. The size entry is marked missing in some rows and otherwise reads once, few, many or a size class.

abundance,d_gene,v_gene,j_gene,CDR3aa,CDR3nt
NA,NA,TRBV6-6,TRBJ2-1,CASSGGTGEQFF,TGTGCCAGCAGTGGGGGGACTGGCGAGCAGTTCTTC
NA,NA,TRBV12-3/TRBV12-4,TRBJ2-3,CASKRTDTQYF,TGTGCCAGCAAGCGGACAGATACGCAGTATTTT
NA,NA,TRBV5-6,TRBJ2-7,CASSSPGRRLGGEQYF,TGTGCCAGCAGCTCTCCAGGACGGAGACTAGGGGGGGAGCAGTACTTC
NA,NA,TRBV9,TRBJ1-2,CASSVPGHYGGYTF,TGTGCCAGCAGCGTACCCGGACACTATGGCGGCTACACCTTC
once,TRBD1,TRBV2,TRBJ1-1,CASSRQGIDTEAFF,TGTGCCAGCAGCAGACAGGGTATAGACACTGAAGCTTTCTTT
NA,NA,TRBV27,TRBJ2-2,CASRPWAGNTGELFF,TGTGCCAGCAGGCCCTGGGCTGGCAACACCGGGGAGCTGTTTTTT
once,TRBD1,TRBV30,TRBJ1-6,CAWRNTGTGGFSSPLHF,TGTGCCTGGAGGAATACCGGGACAGGGGGGTTTAGTTCACCCCTCCACTTT
NA,NA,TRBV6-5,TRBJ1-3,CASSYGGQSGNTIYF,TGTGCCAGCAGTTACGGGGGGCAGTCTGGAAACACCATATATTTT
NA,NA,TRBV11-2,TRBJ1-6,CASSLEAPGGSYNSPLHF,TGTGCCAGCAGCTTAGAGGCACCTGGAGGCTCCTATAATTCACCCCTCCACTTT
NA,NA,TRBV27,TRBJ1-1,CASKLQGVGLNTEAFF,TGTGCCAGCAAACTCCAAGGGGTAGGGTTGAACACTGAAGCTTTCTTT
once,NA,TRBV15,TRBJ1-2,CATSRDIDRPVSGYTF,TGTGCCACCAGCAGAGATATCGACCGGCCGGTGAGTGGCTACACCTTC
NA,NA,TRBV7-9,TRBJ2-5,CASSFGEYQETQYF,TGTGCCAGCAGCTTTGGGGAGTACCAAGAGACCCAGTACTTC
NA,TRBD2,TRBV28,TRBJ2-3,CASSLREATDTQYF,TGTGCCAGCAGCCTCCGGGAGGCCACAGATACGCAGTATTTT
NA,NA,TRBV5-6,TRBJ1-2,CASSLYSSYGYTF,TGTGCCAGCAGCTTGTACAGCTCCTATGGCTACACCTTC
NA,NA,TRBV6-4,TRBJ1-2,CASTHWAGSNYGYTF,TGTGCCAGCACTCATTGGGCAGGGTCTAACTATGGCTACACCTTC
NA,TRBD2,TRBV9,TRBJ2-7,CASSASGLAGTGEQYF,TGTGCCAGCAGCGCGTCGGGACTAGCGGGCACGGGGGAGCAGTACTTC
NA,NA,TRBV19,TRBJ1-5,CASSIDTSGGNQPQHF,TGTGCCAGTAGTATAGATACTAGCGGGGGCAATCAGCCCCAGCATTTT
NA,NA,TRBV5-1,TRBJ2-7,CASSQTPTYEQYF,TGCGCCAGCAGCCAGACACCCACCTACGAGCAGTACTTC
NA,NA,TRBV5-6,TRBJ2-7,CASQNKGEVAEQYF,TGTGCCTCACAGAATAAGGGGGAAGTCGCCGAGCAGTACTTC
NA,NA,TRBV9,TRBJ1-2,CASGGGTYGYTF,TGTGCCAGCGGGGGAGGGACCTATGGCTACACCTTC
NA,TRBD2,TRBV2,TRBJ2-2,CASSGTSGITGELFF,TGTGCCAGCAGTGGGACTAGCGGGATCACCGGGGAGCTGTTTTTT
NA,NA,TRBV25-1,TRBJ1-1,CASSGRPEAFF,TGTGCCAGCAGTGGCAGGCCTGAAGCTTTCTTT
NA,TRBD1,TRBV19,TRBJ1-6,CASSSLATGGDSPLHF,TGTGCCAGTAGTAGCCTGGCGACAGGGGGGGATTCACCCCTCCACTTT
NA,NA,TRBV27,TRBJ2-2,CASSPTYTGELFF,TGTGCCAGCAGTCCAACCTACACCGGGGAGCTGTTTTTT
NA,NA,TRBV7-3,TRBJ2-2,CASSWQAGELFF,TGTGCCAGCAGCTGGCAGGCTGGGGAGCTGTTTTTT
NA,NA,TRBV2,TRBJ1-2,CASSANRQVDGYTF,TGTGCCAGCAGTGCAAATCGACAGGTTGATGGCTACACCTTC
NA,NA,TRBV13,TRBJ1-1,CASSLDGTTEAFF,TGTGCCAGCAGCTTAGACGGGACCACTGAAGCTTTCTTT
NA,NA,TRBV13,TRBJ1-4,CASSLRWGEKLFF,TGTGCCAGCAGCTTACGGTGGGGTGAAAAACTGTTTTTT
NA,NA,TRBV18,TRBJ1-1,CASSPSTVSMNTEAFF,TGTGCCAGCTCACCTTCGACAGTCAGCATGAACACTGAAGCTTTCTTT
NA,TRBD2,TRBV3-1/TRBV3-2,TRBJ2-2,CASSPRGGNTGELFF,TGTGCCAGCAGCCCACGCGGGGGGAACACCGGGGAGCTGTTTTTT
NA,NA,TRBV3-1/TRBV3-2,TRBJ2-7,CASSQYRALQYF,TGTGCCAGCAGCCAATACAGGGCGTTGCAGTACTTC
NA,NA,TRBV5-6,TRBJ1-2,CASSLVPPSLYYGYTF,TGTGCCAGCAGCTTGGTACCCCCCAGTCTTTACTATGGCTACACCTTC
NA,NA,TRBV7-6,TRBJ1-2,CASSPGENYGYTF,TGTGCCAGCAGCCCAGGGGAGAACTATGGCTACACCTTC
NA,NA,TRBV30,TRBJ1-1,CAWSVRVDTEAFF,TGTGCCTGGAGTGTTCGCGTGGACACTGAAGCTTTCTTT
NA,NA,TRBV7-9,TRBJ2-1,CASSLEDLYNEQFF,TGTGCCAGCAGCTTAGAAGACCTATACAATGAGCAGTTCTTC
NA,NA,TRBV5-1,TRBJ2-5,CASTQAALREETQYF,TGCGCCAGCACCCAGGCAGCCCTGAGAGAAGAGACCCAGTACTTC
few,TRBD2,TRBV10-1,TRBJ2-1,CASSWTSGSSDEQFF,TGCGCCAGCAGCTGGACTAGCGGGAGTAGTGATGAGCAGTTCTTC
once,TRBD1,TRBV18,TRBJ1-5,CASSHGTGEEVQPQHF,TGTGCCAGCTCACACGGGACAGGAGAGGAAGTTCAGCCCCAGCATTTT
NA,NA,TRBV30,TRBJ2-1,CAWSVLGEQFF,TGTGCCTGGAGTGTTTTAGGTGAGCAGTTCTTC
NA,NA,TRBV6-5,TRBJ1-6,CASRDSISPLHF,TGTGCCAGCAGGGACAGTATTTCACCCCTCCACTTT
NA,NA,TRBV14,TRBJ1-2,CASSEGRRYGYTF,TGTGCCAGCAGCGAGGGACGTCGGTATGGCTACACCTTC
NA,NA,TRBV7-2,TRBJ2-3,CASSFLLTTDTQYF,TGTGCCAGCAGCTTCTTACTCACAACAGATACGCAGTATTTT
NA,TRBD1,TRBV7-9,TRBJ1-3,CASSLAGTDGNTIYF,TGTGCCAGCAGCTTAGCCGGGACAGACGGAAACACCATATATTTT
NA,NA,TRBV19,TRBJ1-4,CASSVMGQGNEKLFF,TGTGCCAGTAGTGTCATGGGGCAGGGCAATGAAAAACTGTTTTTT
NA,NA,TRBV21-1,TRBJ2-2,CASSTLLERRGGNTGELFF,TGTGCCAGCAGCACACTCCTGGAGCGGAGGGGTGGGAACACCGGGGAGCTGTTTTTT
few,NA,TRBV2,TRBJ2-3,CASLLTGHVPNTQYF,TGTGCCAGCCTCCTCACCGGGCACGTCCCGAATACGCAGTATTTT
NA,NA,TRBV23-1,TRBJ2-2,CASTQTGWYTGELFF,TGCGCCAGCACCCAGACAGGATGGTACACCGGGGAGCTGTTTTTT
NA,NA,TRBV10-3,TRBJ1-6,CAISESGSLSPLHF,TGTGCCATCAGTGAGTCTGGCAGCCTTTCACCCCTCCACTTT
NA,NA,TRBV3-1/TRBV3-2,TRBJ1-3,CASSPGGGNTIYF,TGTGCCAGCAGCCCCGGGGGGGGAAACACCATATATTTT
NA,TRBD1,TRBV19,TRBJ1-5,CASRGGTGEDNQPQHF,TGTGCCAGTAGGGGCGGGACAGGGGAGGACAATCAGCCCCAGCATTTT
NA,NA,TRBV5-1,TRBJ2-2,CASSPAVNTGELFF,TGCGCCAGCAGCCCGGCAGTAAACACCGGGGAGCTGTTTTTT
NA,NA,TRBV29-1,TRBJ1-4,CSVAGVGEKLFF,TGCAGCGTTGCAGGGGTTGGGGAAAAACTGTTTTTT
NA,NA,TRBV28,TRBJ1-1,CASSLQGDRTEAFF,TGTGCCAGCAGTTTACAAGGGGACCGCACTGAAGCTTTCTTT